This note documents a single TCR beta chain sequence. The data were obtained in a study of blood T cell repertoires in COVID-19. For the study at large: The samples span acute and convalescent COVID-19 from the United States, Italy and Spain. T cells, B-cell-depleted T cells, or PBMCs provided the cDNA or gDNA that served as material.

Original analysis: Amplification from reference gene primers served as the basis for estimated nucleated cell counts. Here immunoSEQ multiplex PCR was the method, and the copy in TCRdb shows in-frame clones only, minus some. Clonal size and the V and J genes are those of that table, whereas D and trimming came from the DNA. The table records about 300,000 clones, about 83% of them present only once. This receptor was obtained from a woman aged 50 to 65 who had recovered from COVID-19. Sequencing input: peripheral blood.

CDR3 sequence: CASSLRDTTYEQYF. The CDR3 region has the DNA TGTGCCAGCAGCCTCCGGGACACCACCTACGAGCAGTACTTC. The V gene is TRBV7-9, the J gene TRBJ2-7, with D tentatively TRBD1 (6 bases). Germline V gene data show CDR1 as SEHNR and CDR2 as FQNEAQ (reference sequence). V lost 5 bases, J lost 2 bases, and 13 bases lay in between. CDR3 size: 14 residues. The complete variable domain, with remaining parts taken from reference TRBV7-9 and TRBJ2-7, reads DTGVSQNPRHKITKRGQNVTFRCDPISEHNRLYWYRQTLGQGPEFLTYFQNEAQLEKSRLLSDRFSAERPKGSFSTLEIQRTEQGDSAMYLCASSLRDTTYEQYFGPGTRLTVT.